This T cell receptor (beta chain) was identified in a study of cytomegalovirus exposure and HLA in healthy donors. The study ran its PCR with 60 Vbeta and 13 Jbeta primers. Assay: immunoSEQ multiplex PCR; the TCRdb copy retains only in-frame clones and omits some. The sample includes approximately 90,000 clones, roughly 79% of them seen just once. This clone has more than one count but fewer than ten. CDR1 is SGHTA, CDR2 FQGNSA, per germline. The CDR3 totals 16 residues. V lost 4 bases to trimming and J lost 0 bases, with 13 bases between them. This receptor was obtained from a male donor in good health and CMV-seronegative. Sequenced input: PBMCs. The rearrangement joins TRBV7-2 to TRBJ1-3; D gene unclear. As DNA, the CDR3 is TGTGCCAGCAGCTCGTCCCACGGTTTCTCTGGAAACACCATATATTTT. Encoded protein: CASSSSHGFSGNTIYF. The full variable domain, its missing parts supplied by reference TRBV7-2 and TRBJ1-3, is GAGVSQSPSNKVTEKGKDVELRCDPISGHTALYWYRQSLGQGLEFLIYFQGNSAPDKSGLPSDRFSAERTGGSVSTLTIQRTQQEDSAVYLCASSSSHGFSGNTIYFGEGSWLTVV.